Sequencing of this TCR beta chain was carried out in a study of shared clonotypes between healthy human individuals. Germline V lookup: CDR1 SNHLY, CDR2 FYNNEI. This CDR3 is built from 12 residues. Trimming removed 6 bases from V and 4 bases from J, with 8 bases in between. Sequencing was performed with immunoSEQ multiplex PCR; in TCRdb, only in-frame clones are kept and a portion is missing. The data contain about 450,000 clones, roughly 77% of them singletons. Sequenced sample: PBMCs. The TCR originated in a woman between 40 and 50 years old in good health. Some clones in this sample may be carry-over from other donors' samples. The rearrangement links TRBV2 to TRBJ2-3; D unresolved. CDR3 residues: CASRDQADTQYF. The DNA of the CDR3 is TGTGCCAGCAGGGACCAAGCAGATACGCAGTATTTT.